This TCR beta chain appears in the sequencing data of a study of shared clonotypes between healthy human individuals. Evenly divided among several immunoSEQ plates was the genomic DNA of each subset. Profiling relied on immunoSEQ multiplex PCR, and the TCRdb table lists in-frame clones only, not all of them. The table includes hundreds of thousands of clones, around four fifths detected once. V lost 6 bases and J 2 bases, leaving 12 bases between the germline ends. The CDR3 is 14 residues long. Germline assignment: CDR1 MDHEN and CDR2 SYDVKM. Donors, without exception, were Caucasian adults residing in Nashville, Tennessee. Regarding the study as a whole: Represented diversity (both genetic and exposure-history) was limited by the small number of donors. It was anticipated that sequencing depth would influence how many clonotypes donors shared.

In regard to this clone: Its cognate antigen is unknown.

This clonotype originated in a woman under 40 in good health. Sequencing was performed on memory CD4+ T cells sorted from blood. The sample's subset: CD45RA-negative fraction. The chain employs TRBV28 and TRBJ2-3, with D possibly being TRBD1 (6 bases). CDR3 bases: TGTGCCAGCAGCAGTGGACAGTTCACAGATACGCAGTATTTT. Protein sequence: CASSSGQFTDTQYF.